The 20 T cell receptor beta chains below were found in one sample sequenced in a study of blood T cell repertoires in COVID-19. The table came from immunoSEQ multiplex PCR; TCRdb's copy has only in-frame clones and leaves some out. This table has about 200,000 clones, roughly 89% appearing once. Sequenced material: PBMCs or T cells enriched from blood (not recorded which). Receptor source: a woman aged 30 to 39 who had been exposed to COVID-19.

This CDR3 reads CSVEGGTGPYF. The CDR3 DNA reads as TGCAGCGTTGAGGGAGGAACAGGACCTTACTTC. The chain is built from TRBV29-1 and TRBJ2-7, with D possibly matching TRBD2 (6 bases). Germline V CDR1 and CDR2: SQVTM, ANQGSEA. With 3 bases removed from V and 13 bases from J, the gap between germline ends came to 16 bases. CDR3 length: 11 amino acids.

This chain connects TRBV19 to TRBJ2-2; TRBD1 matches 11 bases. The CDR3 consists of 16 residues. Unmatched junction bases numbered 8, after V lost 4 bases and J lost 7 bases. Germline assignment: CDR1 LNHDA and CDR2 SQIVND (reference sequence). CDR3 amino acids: CASSTPRTGGIGELFF. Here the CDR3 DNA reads TGTGCCAGTAGTACCCCCCGGACAGGGGGCATCGGGGAGCTGTTTTTT.

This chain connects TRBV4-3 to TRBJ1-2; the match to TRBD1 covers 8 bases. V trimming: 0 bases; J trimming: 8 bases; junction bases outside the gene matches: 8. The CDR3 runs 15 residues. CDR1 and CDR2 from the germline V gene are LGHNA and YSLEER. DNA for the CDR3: TGCGCCAGCAGCCAAGATACCAGGGGGCGCAGCGGCTACACCTTC. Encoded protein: CASSQDTRGRSGYTF.

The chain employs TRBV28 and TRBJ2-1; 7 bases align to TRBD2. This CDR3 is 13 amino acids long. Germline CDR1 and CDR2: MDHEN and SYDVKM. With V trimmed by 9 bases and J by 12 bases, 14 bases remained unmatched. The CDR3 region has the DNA TGTGCCAGTGGACGAGCGGGGCAGCTGGGGCAGTTCTTC. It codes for CASGRAGQLGQFF.

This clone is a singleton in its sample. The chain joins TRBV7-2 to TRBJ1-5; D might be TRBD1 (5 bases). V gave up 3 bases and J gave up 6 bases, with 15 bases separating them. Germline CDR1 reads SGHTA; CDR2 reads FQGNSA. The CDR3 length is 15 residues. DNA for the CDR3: TGTGCCAGCAGCTTTACCAGGGAGGTGGGTCAGCCCCAGCATTTT. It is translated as CASSFTREVGQPQHF.

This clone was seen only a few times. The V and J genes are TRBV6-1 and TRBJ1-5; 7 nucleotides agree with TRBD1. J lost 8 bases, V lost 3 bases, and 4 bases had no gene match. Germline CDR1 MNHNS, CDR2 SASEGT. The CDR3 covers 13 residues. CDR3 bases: TGTGCCAGCAGTGAGACAGGGCCAGAGCCCCAGCATTTT. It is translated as CASSETGPEPQHF.

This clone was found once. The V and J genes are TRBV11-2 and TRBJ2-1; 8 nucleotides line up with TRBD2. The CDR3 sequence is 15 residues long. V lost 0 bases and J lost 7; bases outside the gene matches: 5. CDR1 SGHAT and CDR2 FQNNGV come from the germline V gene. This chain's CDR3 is CASSLDRGGGNEQFF. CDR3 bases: TGTGCCAGCAGCTTAGATCGGGGCGGGGGGAATGAGCAGTTCTTC.

CDR3 protein: CASSQEPSGNEQFF. The CDR3, as DNA: TGCGCCAGCAGCCAAGAGCCTAGCGGGAATGAGCAGTTCTTC. This chain links TRBV4-3 with TRBJ2-1, with 8 bases aligning to TRBD2. Germline-derived CDR1 and CDR2 are LGHNA and YSLEER. Germline trimming cut 0 bases from V and 7 bases from J; bases unmatched to any gene: 2. The CDR3 is made up of 14 amino acids.

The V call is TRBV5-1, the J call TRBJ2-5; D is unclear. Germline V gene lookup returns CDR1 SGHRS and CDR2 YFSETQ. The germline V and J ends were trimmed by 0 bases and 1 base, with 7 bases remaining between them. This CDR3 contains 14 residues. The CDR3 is CASSLVSPQETQYF. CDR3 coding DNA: TGCGCCAGCAGCTTGGTCTCCCCCCAAGAGACCCAGTACTTC.

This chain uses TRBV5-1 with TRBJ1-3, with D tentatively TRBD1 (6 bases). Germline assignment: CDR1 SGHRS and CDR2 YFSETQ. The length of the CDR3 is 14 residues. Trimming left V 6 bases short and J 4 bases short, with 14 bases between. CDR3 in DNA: TGCGCCAGCAAACTTGGACAGTCAGGAAACACCATATATTTT. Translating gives CASKLGQSGNTIYF.

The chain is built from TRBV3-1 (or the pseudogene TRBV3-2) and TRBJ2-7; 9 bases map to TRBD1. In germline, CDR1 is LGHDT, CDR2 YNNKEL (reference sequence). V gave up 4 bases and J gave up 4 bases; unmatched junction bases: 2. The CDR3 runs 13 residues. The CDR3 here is CASSRTGDYEQYF. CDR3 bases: TGTGCCAGCAGCCGGACAGGGGATTACGAGCAGTACTTC.

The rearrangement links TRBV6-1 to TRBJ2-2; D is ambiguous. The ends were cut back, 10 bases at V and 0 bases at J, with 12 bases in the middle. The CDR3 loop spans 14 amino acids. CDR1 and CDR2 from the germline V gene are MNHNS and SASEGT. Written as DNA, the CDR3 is TGTGCCATCCGTGAACTCGCGAACACCGGGGAGCTGTTTTTT. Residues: CAIRELANTGELFF.

CDR3 nucleotides: TGCAGCGCACAAGAGGGGGGGGACACTGAAGCTTTCTTT. Its translation is CSAQEGGDTEAFF. The J gene is TRBJ1-1, the V gene TRBV29-1; tentatively, D is TRBD1 (6 bases). The germline V gene has CDR1 SQVTM and CDR2 ANQGSEA. CDR3 length: 13 amino acids. The V gene lost 7 bases and the J gene lost 3 bases, with 15 bases spanning the gap.

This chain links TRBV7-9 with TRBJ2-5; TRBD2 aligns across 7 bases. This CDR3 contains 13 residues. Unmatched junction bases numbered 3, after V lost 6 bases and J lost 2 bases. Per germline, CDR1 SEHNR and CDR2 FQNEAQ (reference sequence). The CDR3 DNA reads TGTGCCAGCAGAACACTAGCGCAAGAGACCCAGTACTTC. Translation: CASRTLAQETQYF.

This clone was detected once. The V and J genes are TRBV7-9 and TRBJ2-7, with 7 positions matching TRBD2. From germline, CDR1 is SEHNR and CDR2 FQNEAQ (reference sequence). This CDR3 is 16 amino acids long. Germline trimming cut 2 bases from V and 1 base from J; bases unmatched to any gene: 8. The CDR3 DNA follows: TGTGCCAGCAGCTTAACTAAAGCGGGGTATTCCTACGAGCAGTACTTC. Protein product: CASSLTKAGYSYEQYF.

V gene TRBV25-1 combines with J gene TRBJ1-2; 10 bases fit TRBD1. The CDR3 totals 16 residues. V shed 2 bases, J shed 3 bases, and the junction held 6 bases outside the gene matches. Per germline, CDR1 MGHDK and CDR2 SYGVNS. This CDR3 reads CASSEGGTGVDYGYTF. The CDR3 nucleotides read TGTGCCAGCAGTGAAGGCGGGACAGGGGTTGACTATGGCTACACCTTC.

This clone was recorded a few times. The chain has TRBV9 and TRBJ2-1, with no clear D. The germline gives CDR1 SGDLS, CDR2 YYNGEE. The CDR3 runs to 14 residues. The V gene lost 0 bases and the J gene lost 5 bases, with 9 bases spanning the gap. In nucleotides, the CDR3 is TGTGCCAGCAGCGTAGGTCCAATCCACAATGAGCAGTTCTTC. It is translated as CASSVGPIHNEQFF.

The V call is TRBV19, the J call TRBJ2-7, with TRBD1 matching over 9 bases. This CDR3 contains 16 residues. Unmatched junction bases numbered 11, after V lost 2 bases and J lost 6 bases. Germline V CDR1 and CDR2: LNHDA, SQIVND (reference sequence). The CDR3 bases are TGTGCCAGTAGTATATTGTCTGGGACAGGGCTTTTCGAGCAGTACTTC. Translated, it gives CASSILSGTGLFEQYF.

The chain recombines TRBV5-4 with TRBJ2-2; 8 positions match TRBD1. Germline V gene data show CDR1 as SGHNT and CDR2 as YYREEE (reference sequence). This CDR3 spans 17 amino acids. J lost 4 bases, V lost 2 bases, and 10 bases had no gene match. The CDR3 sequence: CASSLNRGVLGTGELFF. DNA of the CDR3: TGTGCCAGCAGCTTAAACAGGGGGGTTTTAGGCACCGGGGAGCTGTTTTTT.

The CDR3 protein is CASSFLTPGTGVGTQYF. CDR3 nucleotide sequence: TGTGCCAGCAGTTTCCTAACACCCGGGACGGGGGTAGGGACCCAGTACTTC. The V and J genes are TRBV27 and TRBJ2-5; a weak D match, TRBD2 (6 bases). The CDR3 runs 17 residues. V was trimmed by 3 bases and J by 7 bases, leaving 24 bases between them. CDR1 and CDR2 (germline): MNHEY, SMNVEV (reference sequence).